The 3 T cell receptor beta chains below all came from one sample that was sequenced in a study of post-analysis software for immune sequencing data (dated by TCRdb to the mid-2010s). Summary of the overall study and its limitations: About 5 TRBV segments, including TRBV5-6, TRBV5-1 and TRBV20-1, were significantly more frequent in patients than controls.

Libraries were made using PCR. TCRdb names Illumina HiSeq 2500 as the instrument used. To reduce PCR and sequencing biases, unique molecular identifiers were incorporated into the TCR beta cDNA libraries. TCRdb applied fastp at Q25 and MiXCR to the public reads, then kept only in-frame beta chains. Rows with one shared CDR3 protein collapse into an entry with the most common genes and DNA. This sample comprises more than 500,000 distinct CDR3 sequences, 30% to 40% of them detected only once. The top ten clones comprise approximately 6% of the sample. Their antigens are not known. Sequenced sample: blood. Receptor source: a girl aged 2-17 years with multiple sclerosis.

This clonotype has more than one count but fewer than ten. The V call is TRBV7-9, the J call TRBJ1-3; no reliable D call. In germline, CDR1 is SEHNR, CDR2 FQNEAQ (reference sequence). V was pared by 4 bases and J by 0 bases, with 13 bases between. The CDR3 extends over 16 amino acids. CDR3 loop: CASSSAPFSSGNTIYF. CDR3 sequence (DNA): TGTGCCAGCAGCTCCGCCCCTTTCTCCTCTGGAAACACCATATATTTT.

V and J are TRBV7-2 and TRBJ2-2, with 8 bases aligning to TRBD2. Germline CDR1 reads SGHTA; CDR2 reads FQGNSA. The CDR3 totals 15 residues. CDR3 nucleotides: TGTGCTACCGCGGGGGGCTCCCTCTGGAACGGGGAGCTGTTTTTT. Translation gives CATAGGSLWNGELFF.

About this clonotype itself: At one of its ends the junction is not consistent with the germline gene, which may arise from a read error. The rearrangement joins TRBV7-3 to TRBJ2-6; D is ambiguous. The CDR3 contains 14 residues. CDR1 and CDR2 (germline): SGHTA, FQGTGA. In DNA form, the CDR3 reads TGTGCCAACAGCTTAAGTGGTGGGGCCAACGTCCTGACTTTC. It is translated as CANSLSGGANVLTF.